The 2 T cell receptor beta chains below were found in one sample sequenced in a study of T cells expressing NK-cell markers. One entry per CDR3 protein, without DNA, is what TCRdb gives after re-calling the 5' RACE reads. The sample spans about 450,000 distinct CDR3 sequences; the ten largest clones claim under 7.5%. Sequencing was performed on blood T cells: a sorted CD56 or NKG2C T cell subset, CD4+ or CD8+ T cells, or bulk PBMC T cells (not recorded which). The receptors here all came from a woman between 18 and 75 years old in good health.

This CDR3 is CATSRDTSAYEQYF. This sequence joins TRBV15 and TRBJ2-7. CDR3 length: 14 amino acids. Per germline, CDR1 LNHNV and CDR2 YYDKDF (reference sequence).

The J gene is TRBJ1-2, the V gene TRBV27; as DNA is missing, the TRBD1 call by TCRdb cannot be tested. This CDR3 has 16 residues. Germline assignment: CDR1 MNHEY and CDR2 SMNVEV (reference sequence). The CDR3 here is CASSFAGTDTNYGYTF.